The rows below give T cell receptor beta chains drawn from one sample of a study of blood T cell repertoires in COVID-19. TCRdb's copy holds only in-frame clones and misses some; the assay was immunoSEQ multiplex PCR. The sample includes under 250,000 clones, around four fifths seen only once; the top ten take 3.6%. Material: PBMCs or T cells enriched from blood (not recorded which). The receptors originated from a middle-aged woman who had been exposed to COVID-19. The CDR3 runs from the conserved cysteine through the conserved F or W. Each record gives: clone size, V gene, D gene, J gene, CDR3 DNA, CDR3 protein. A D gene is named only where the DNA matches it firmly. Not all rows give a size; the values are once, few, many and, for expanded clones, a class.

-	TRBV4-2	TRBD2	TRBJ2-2	TGTGCCAGCAGCTATCGACTAGCCGGTACCGGGGAGCTGTTTTTT	CASSYRLAGTGELFF
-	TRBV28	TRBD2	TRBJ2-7	TGTGCCAGCAGTTCCATTATGGGGCGGGGGAAGAGCTCCTACGAGCAGTACTTC	CASSSIMGRGKSSYEQYF
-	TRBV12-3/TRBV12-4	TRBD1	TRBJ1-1	TGTGCCAGCCAGGGACAGTTGAACACTGAAGCTTTCTTT	CASQGQLNTEAFF
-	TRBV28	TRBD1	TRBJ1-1	TGTGCCAGCAACCCCGGGACAGGGAAAACTGAAGCTTTCTTT	CASNPGTGKTEAFF
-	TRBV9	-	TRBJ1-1	TGTGCCAGCAGCCCTCGCGGGGAAGTCACTGAAGCTTTCTTT	CASSPRGEVTEAFF
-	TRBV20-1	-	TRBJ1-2	TGCAGTGCTAGTGAGGCGGGTGGCTATGGCTACACCTTC	CSASEAGGYGYTF
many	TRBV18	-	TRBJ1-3	TGTGCCAGCTCACCCAATACAGGGTCTGGAAACACCATATATTTT	CASSPNTGSGNTIYF
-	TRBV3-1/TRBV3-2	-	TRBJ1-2	TGTGCCAGCAGCCTAGGCTTTTCAACAGGGCTCGGTGGCTACACCTTC	CASSLGFSTGLGGYTF
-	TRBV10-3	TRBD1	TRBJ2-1	TGTGCCATCAGTGTCACGGACAGGGAGAATGAGCAGTTCTTC	CAISVTDRENEQFF
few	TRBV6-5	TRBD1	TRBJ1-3	TGTGCCAGTACAAAGGGGGCCTTCTCTGGAAACACCATATATTTT	CASTKGAFSGNTIYF
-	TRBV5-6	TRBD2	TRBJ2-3	TGTGCCAGCAGCTTGGTGGCTAGCGGGGACACAGATACGCAGTATTTT	CASSLVASGDTDTQYF
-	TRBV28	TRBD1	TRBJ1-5	TGTGCCAGCCGACAGGGACGGGCGTTGAGCAATCAGCCCCAGCATTTT	CASRQGRALSNQPQHF
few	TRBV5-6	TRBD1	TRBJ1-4	TGTGCCAGCAGCTTGGCCCTGGCAGGGGGTGAAAAACTGTTTTTT	CASSLALAGGEKLFF
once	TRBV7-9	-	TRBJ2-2	TGTGCCAGCAGCTCCCTAGTATGGGGGGACACCGGGGAGCTGTTTTTT	CASSSLVWGDTGELFF
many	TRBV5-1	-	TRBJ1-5	TGCGCCAGCAGCTTGGAGGGGAAAAATCAGCCCCAGCATTTT	CASSLEGKNQPQHF
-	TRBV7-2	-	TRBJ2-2	TGTGCCAGCAACCCTGGGGGCGGAAGAATCTCCGGGGAGCTGTTTTTT	CASNPGGGRISGELFF
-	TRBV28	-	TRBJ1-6	TGTGCCAGCAGGGGCCAGGGGATGGTTTCACCCCTCCACTTT	CASRGQGMVSPLHF
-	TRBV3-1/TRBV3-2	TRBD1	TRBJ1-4	TGTGCCAGCAGCCTCACAGGGGGCGGTGAAAAACTGTTTTTT	CASSLTGGGEKLFF
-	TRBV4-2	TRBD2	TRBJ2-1	TGTGCCAGCGGGACTAGCCGCGGCAATGAGCAGTTCTTC	CASGTSRGNEQFF
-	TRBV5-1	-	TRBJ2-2	TGCGCCAGCAGCCCCGAACTTAGCCAGGGGACCGGGGAGCTGTTTTTT	CASSPELSQGTGELFF
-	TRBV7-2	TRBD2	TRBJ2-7	TGTGCCAGCAGTCAGGCGGGGGGCTCGTCCTACGAGCAGTACTTC	CASSQAGGSSYEQYF
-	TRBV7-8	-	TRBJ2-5	TGTGCCAGCAGCCGAGGGACAACTGCGAAGGAGACCCAGTACTTC	CASSRGTTAKETQYF
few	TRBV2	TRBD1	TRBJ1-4	TGTGCCAGCGGACAGGGCCTCGGGGCCTCGAATGAAAAACTGTTTTTT	CASGQGLGASNEKLFF
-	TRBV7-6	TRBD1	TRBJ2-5	TGTGCCAGCAGCTCAGGACAGGGGAGAGAGACCCAGTACTTC	CASSSGQGRETQYF
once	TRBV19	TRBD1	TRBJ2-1	TGTGCCAGTATGGACAGGATCTACAATGAGCAGTTCTTC	CASMDRIYNEQFF
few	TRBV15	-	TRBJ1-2	TGTGCCACCAGCAGAGAAAAGGGGGATAACTATGGCTACACCTTC	CATSREKGDNYGYTF
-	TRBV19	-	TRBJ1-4	TGTGCCAGTCGTCGGGGGGGGCCTAATGAAAAACTGTTTTTT	CASRRGGPNEKLFF
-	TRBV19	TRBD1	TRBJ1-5	TGTGCCAGTAGTATCGGAGGGGGCGGCAATCAGCCCCAGCATTTT	CASSIGGGGNQPQHF
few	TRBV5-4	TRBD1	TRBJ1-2	TGTGCCAGCAGCTCATGGCAGGGGGCGGATGGCTACACCTTC	CASSSWQGADGYTF
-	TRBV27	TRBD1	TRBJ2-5	TGTGCCAGCAGTAATCGAAGACAGGGGGGCGAGACCCAGTACTTC	CASSNRRQGGETQYF
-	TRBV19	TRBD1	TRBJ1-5	TGTGCCAGTAGTATACCGGCTATAATGGACAGGGCTCGTCAGCCCCAGCATTTT	CASSIPAIMDRARQPQHF
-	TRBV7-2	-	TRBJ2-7	TGTGCCAGCAGCTTAGGGGCAGCCTCCCTCTCCTACGAGCAGTACTTC	CASSLGAASLSYEQYF
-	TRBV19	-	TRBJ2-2	TGTGCCTCCCAATGGGACTCGAACACCGGGGAGCTGTTTTTT	CASQWDSNTGELFF
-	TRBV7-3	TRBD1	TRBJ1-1	TGTGCCAGCAGCCTCGCAGGGGGCTCTGAAGCTTTCTTT	CASSLAGGSEAFF
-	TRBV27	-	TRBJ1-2	TGTGCCAGCAAAGGGACAATCTATGGCTACACCTTC	CASKGTIYGYTF
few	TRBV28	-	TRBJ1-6	TGTGCCAGCAGTTTATATTTGGCGGACCTCCACTTT	CASSLYLADLHF
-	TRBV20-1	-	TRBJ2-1	TGCAGTGGCCTATCGGATGAGCAGTTCTTC	CSGLSDEQFF
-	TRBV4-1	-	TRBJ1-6	TGCGCCAGCAGCCAAGGTTCAGCGTGGTCCTATAATTCACCCCTCCACTTT	CASSQGSAWSYNSPLHF
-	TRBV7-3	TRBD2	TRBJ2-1	TGTGCCAGCAGCTCACCGGGGACTACCAGAGAGCAGTTCTTC	CASSSPGTTREQFF
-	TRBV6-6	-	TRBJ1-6	TGTGCCAGCAGGGTGACAGCCGTGAATTCACCCCTCCACTTT	CASRVTAVNSPLHF
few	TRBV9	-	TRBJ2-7	TGTGCCAGCAGCGTAGCTTGGGCGGGGACCTACGAGCAGTACTTC	CASSVAWAGTYEQYF
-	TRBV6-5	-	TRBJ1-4	TGTGCCAGCACCCGGGGGGGGAGAGGTGAAAAACTGTTTTTT	CASTRGGRGEKLFF
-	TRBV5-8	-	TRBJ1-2	TGTGCCAGCAGCTTGACAGGGACTAATGGCTACACCTTC	CASSLTGTNGYTF
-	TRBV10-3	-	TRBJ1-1	TGTGCCATCAGTGAGTCGGGCAGGTGGAACACTGAAGCTTTCTTT	CAISESGRWNTEAFF
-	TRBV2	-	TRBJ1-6	TGTGCCAGCAGTGCAGGGGAGCCCTATAATTCACCCCTCCACTTT	CASSAGEPYNSPLHF
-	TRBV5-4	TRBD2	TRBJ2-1	TGTGCCAGCAGCTCTACTAGCGGGGGCCGCAATGAGCAGTTCTTC	CASSSTSGGRNEQFF
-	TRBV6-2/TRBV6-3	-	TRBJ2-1	TGTGCCAGCAGTTCCAGCAATGAGCAGTTCTTC	CASSSSNEQFF
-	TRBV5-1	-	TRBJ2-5	TGCGCCAGCAGCTTGGTTCCCCGGGACAAAGAGACCCAGTACTTC	CASSLVPRDKETQYF
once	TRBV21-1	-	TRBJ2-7	TGTGCCAGCAGACTAAAACAGGGTGGCTCCTACGAGCAGTACTTC	CASRLKQGGSYEQYF
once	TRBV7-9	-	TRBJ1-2	TGTGCCAGCAGCTTTCAGGCGCAGGGCTACACCTTC	CASSFQAQGYTF
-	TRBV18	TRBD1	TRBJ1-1	TGTGCCAGCTCACCGGGGACAGGGCAAGACACTGAAGCTTTCTTT	CASSPGTGQDTEAFF
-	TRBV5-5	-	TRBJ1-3	TGTGCCAGCAGCTTCGGGAACTCTGGAAACACCATATATTTT	CASSFGNSGNTIYF